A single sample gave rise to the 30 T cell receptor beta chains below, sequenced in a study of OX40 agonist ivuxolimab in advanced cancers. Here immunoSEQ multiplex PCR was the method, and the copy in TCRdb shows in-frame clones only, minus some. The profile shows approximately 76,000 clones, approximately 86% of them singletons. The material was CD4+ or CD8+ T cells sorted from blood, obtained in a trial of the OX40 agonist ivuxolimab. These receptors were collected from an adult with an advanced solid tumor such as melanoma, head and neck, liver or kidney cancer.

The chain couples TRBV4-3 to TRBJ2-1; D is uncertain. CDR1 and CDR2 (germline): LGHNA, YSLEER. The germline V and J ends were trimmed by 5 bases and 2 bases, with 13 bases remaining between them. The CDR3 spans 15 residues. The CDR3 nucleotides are TGCGCCAGCAGCAGGGCCCCCAGCCCCTACAATGAGCAGTTCTTC. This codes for CASSRAPSPYNEQFF.

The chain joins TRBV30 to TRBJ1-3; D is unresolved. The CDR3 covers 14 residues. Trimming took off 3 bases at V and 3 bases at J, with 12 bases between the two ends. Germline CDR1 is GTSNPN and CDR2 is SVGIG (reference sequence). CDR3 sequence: CAWSVDGLGNTIYF. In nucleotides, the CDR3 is TGTGCCTGGAGCGTCGACGGCCTTGGAAACACCATATATTTT.

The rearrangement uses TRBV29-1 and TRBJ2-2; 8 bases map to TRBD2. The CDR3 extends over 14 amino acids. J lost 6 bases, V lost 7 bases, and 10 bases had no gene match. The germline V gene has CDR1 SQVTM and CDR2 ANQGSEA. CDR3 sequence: CSATGTSPAGELFF. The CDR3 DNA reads TGCAGCGCAACCGGGACTAGTCCCGCCGGGGAGCTGTTTTTT.

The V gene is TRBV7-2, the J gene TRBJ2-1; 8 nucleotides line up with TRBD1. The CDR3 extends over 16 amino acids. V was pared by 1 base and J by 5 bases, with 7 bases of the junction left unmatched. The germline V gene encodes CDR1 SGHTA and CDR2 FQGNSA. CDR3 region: CASSLVGTGLNNEQFF. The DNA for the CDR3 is TGTGCCAGCAGCTTAGTAGGGACAGGTCTGAACAATGAGCAGTTCTTC.

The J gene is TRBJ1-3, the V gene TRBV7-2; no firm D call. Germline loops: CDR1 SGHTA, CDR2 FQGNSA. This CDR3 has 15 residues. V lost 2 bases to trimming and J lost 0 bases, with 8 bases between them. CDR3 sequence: CASSLLPGSGNTIYF. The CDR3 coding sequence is TGTGCCAGCAGCTTATTACCGGGCTCTGGAAACACCATATATTTT.

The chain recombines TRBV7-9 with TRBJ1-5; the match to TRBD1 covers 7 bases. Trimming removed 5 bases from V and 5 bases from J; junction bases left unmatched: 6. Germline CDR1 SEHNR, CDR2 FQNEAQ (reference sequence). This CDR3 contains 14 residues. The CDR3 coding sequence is TGTGCCAGCAGCCGGGACAGTTGGGATCAGCCCCAGCATTTT. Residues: CASSRDSWDQPQHF.

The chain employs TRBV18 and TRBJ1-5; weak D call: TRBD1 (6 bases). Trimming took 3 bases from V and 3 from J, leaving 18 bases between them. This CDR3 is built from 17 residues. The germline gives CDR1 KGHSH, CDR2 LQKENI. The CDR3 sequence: CASSPGFDRPANQPQHF. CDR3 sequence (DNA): TGTGCCAGCTCACCGGGTTTCGACAGGCCCGCCAATCAGCCCCAGCATTTT.

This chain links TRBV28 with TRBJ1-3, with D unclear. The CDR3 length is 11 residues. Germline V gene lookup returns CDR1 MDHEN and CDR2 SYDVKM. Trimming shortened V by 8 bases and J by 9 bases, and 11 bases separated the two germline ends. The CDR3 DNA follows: TGTGCCAGCGCCAACTTAGCCACCATATATTTT. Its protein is CASANLATIYF.

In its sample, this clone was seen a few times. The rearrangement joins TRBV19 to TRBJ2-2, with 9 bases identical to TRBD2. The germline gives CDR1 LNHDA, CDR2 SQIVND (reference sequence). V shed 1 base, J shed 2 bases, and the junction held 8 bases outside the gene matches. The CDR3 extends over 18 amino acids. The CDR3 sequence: CASSIVWLAGINTGELFF. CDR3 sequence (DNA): TGTGCCAGTAGTATAGTTTGGCTAGCGGGAATAAACACCGGGGAGCTGTTTTTT.

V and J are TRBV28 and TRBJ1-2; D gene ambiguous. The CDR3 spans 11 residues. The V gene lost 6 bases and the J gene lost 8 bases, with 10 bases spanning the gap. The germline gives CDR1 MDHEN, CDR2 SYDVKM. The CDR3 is CASSPKAGYTF. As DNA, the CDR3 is TGTGCCAGCAGCCCAAAGGCCGGCTACACCTTC.

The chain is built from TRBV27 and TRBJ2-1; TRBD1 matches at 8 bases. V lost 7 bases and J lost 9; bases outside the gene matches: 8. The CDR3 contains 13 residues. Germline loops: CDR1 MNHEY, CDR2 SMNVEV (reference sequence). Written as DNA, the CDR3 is TGTGCCAGCACAAACCAGGGGGCGGGTGAGCAGTTCTTC. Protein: CASTNQGAGEQFF.

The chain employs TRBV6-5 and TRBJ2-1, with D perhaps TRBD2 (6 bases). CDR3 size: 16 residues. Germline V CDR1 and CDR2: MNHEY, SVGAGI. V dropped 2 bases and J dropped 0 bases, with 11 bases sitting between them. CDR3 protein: CASSYRAGSSYNEQFF. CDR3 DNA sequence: TGTGCCAGCAGTTACCGAGCGGGTAGCTCCTACAATGAGCAGTTCTTC.

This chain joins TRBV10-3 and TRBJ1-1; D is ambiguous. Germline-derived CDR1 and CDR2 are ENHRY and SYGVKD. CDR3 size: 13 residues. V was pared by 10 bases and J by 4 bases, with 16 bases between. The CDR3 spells CASAAQSGTEAFF. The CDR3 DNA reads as TGTGCCAGCGCGGCGCAATCGGGCACTGAAGCTTTCTTT.

Here the CDR3 DNA reads TGTGCCAGCTCACCAAAAGCACCTAGCGGGGGGCAACAATCCTACGAGCAGTACTTC. Translating it yields CASSPKAPSGGQQSYEQYF. The rearrangement joins TRBV18 to TRBJ2-7; 11 positions match TRBD2. V was pared by 2 bases and J by 1 base, with 13 bases of the junction left unmatched. Looked up from germline, CDR1 is KGHSH and CDR2 is LQKENI. The CDR3 spans 19 residues.

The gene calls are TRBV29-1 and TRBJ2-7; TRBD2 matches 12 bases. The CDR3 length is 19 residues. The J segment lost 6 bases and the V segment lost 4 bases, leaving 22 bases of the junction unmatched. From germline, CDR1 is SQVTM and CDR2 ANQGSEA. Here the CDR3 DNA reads TGCAGCGTTGTAGTCGGGTTGTTAAGAGCTAGCGGGAGGGCCGCCGAGCAGTACTTC. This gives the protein CSVVVGLLRASGRAAEQYF.

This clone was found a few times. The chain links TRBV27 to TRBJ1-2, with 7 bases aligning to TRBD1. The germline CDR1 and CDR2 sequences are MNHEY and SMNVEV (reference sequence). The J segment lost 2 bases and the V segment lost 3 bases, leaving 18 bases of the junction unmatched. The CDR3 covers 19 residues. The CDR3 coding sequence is TGTGCCAGCAGTTTCCGTTCCCCCCGACAGGGTGCACCGAACTATGGCTACACCTTC. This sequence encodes CASSFRSPRQGAPNYGYTF.

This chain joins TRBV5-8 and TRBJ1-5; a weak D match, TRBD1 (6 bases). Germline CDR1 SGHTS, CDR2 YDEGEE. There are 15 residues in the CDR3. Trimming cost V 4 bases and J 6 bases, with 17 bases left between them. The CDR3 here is CASSLGAGVVQPQHF. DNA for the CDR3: TGTGCCAGCAGCCTCGGGGCAGGGGTGGTTCAGCCCCAGCATTTT.

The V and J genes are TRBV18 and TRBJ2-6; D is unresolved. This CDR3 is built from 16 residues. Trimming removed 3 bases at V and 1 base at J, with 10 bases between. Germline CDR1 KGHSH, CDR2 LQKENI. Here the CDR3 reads CASSPQSGSGANVLTF. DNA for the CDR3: TGTGCCAGCTCACCCCAGTCTGGATCTGGGGCCAACGTCCTGACTTTC.

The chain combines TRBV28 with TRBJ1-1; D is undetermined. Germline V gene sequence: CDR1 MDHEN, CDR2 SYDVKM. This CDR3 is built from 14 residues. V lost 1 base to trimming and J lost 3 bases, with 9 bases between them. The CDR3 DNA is TGTGCCAGCAGTTTATTTACACTTTACACTGAAGCTTTCTTT. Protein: CASSLFTLYTEAFF.

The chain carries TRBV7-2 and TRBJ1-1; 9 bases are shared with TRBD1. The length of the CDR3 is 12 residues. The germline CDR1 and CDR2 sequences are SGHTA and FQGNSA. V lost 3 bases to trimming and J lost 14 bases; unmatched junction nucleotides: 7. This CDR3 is CASSFPGQGLFF. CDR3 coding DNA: TGTGCCAGCAGCTTTCCGGGACAGGGATTATTCTTT.

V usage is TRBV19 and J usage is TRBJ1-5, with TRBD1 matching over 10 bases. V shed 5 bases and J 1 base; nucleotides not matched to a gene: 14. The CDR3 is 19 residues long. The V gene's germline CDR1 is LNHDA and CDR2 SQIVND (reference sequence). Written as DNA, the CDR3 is TGTGCCAGTAGTTCTAGCCGGGACAGGGGATGGAGAAGCAATCAGCCCCAGCATTTT. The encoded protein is CASSSSRDRGWRSNQPQHF.

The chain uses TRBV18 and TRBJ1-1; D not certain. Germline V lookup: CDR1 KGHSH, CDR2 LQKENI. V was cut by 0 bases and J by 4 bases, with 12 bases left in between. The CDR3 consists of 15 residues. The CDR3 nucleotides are TGTGCCAGCTCACCACCGGGCCTATCTGGCACTGAAGCTTTCTTT. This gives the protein CASSPPGLSGTEAFF.

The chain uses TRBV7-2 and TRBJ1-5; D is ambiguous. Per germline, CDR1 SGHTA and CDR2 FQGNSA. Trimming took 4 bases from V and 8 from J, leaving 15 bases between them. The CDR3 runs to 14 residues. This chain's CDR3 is CASSSPDSTKPQHF. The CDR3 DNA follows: TGTGCCAGCAGCTCACCGGACTCCACGAAGCCCCAGCATTTT.

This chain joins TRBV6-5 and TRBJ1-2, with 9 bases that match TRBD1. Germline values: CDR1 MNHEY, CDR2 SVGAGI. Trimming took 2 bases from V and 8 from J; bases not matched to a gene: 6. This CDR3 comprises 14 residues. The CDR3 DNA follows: TGTGCCAGCAGTTACGGAGACAGGGGGTACGGCTACACCTTC. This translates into CASSYGDRGYGYTF.

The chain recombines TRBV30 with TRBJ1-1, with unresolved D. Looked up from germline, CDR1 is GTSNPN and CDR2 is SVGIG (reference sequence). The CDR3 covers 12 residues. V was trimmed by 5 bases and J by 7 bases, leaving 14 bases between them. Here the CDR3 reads CAWEGGDFEAFF. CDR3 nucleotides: TGTGCCTGGGAGGGCGGAGATTTTGAAGCTTTCTTT.

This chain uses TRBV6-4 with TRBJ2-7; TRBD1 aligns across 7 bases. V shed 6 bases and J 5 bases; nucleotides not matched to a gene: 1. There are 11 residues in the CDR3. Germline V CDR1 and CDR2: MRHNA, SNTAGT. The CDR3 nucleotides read TGTGCCAGCAGAACAGGGGACGAGCAGTACTTC. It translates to CASRTGDEQYF.

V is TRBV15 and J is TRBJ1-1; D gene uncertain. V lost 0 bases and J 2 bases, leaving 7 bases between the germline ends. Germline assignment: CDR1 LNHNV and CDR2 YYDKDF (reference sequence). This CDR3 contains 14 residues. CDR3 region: CATSRDHGNTEAFF. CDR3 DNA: TGTGCCACCAGCAGAGATCACGGAAACACTGAAGCTTTCTTT.

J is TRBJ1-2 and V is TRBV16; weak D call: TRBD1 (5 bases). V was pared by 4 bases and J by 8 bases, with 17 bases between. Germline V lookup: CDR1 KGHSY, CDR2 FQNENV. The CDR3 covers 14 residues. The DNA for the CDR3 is TGTGCCAGCAGCCGTTTGGAGGAACCAGGGGGCTACACCTTC. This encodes CASSRLEEPGGYTF.

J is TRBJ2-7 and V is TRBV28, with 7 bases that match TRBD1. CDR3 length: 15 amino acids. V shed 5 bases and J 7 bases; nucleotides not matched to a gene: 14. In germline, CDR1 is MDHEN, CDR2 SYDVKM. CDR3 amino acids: CASSARGTVLSEQYF. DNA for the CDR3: TGTGCCAGCAGTGCCCGAGGGACAGTGTTAAGTGAGCAGTACTTC. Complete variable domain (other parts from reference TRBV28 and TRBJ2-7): DVKVTQSSRYLVKRTGEKVFLECVQDMDHENMFWYRQDPGLGLRLIYFSYDVKMKEKGDIPEGYSVSREKKERFSLILESASTNQTSMYLCASSARGTVLSEQYFGPGTRLTVT.

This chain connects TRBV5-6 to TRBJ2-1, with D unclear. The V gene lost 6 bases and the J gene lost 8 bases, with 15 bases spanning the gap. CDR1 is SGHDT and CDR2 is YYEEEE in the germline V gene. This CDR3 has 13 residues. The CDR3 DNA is TGTGCCAGCACCCTGGGTGGAGCTTATGAGCAGTTCTTC. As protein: CASTLGGAYEQFF.